The 27 T cell receptor beta chains listed next were all sequenced from one sample in a study of blood T cells in healthy people across ages. PCR was performed a second time for 7 to 11 cycles using a sample-barcoded 5' primer and a J-beta primer mix. TCRdb re-derived calls from the 5' RACE reads in MiXCR, one entry per CDR3 protein. The sample shows approximately 830,000 distinct CDR3 sequences, roughly 60% of them seen only once. The sample taken for sequencing was blood. These receptors were collected from a man in his thirties or forties in good health.

This chain joins TRBV20-1 and TRBJ2-7; D is possibly TRBD1 (6 bases). The CDR3 is made up of 13 amino acids. Germline V gene lookup returns CDR1 DFQATT and CDR2 SNEGSKA (reference sequence). V was clipped by 0 bases and J by 1 base, with 7 bases between them. The CDR3 region is CSARDGQSYEQYF. In DNA, the CDR3 is TGCAGTGCTAGAGACGGACAGTCCTACGAGCAGTACTTC.

This clonotype turned up a few times. The rearrangement uses TRBV6-2 or TRBV6-3 and TRBJ2-5, with TRBD2 matching 8 bases. In germline, CDR1 is MNHEY, CDR2 SVGEGT. The trim removed 6 bases at V and 7 bases at J, leaving 10 bases unmatched. The CDR3 loop spans 14 amino acids. The CDR3 nucleotides read TGTGCCAGCAGACCTGCCCAGCTAGCGGGGACCCAGTACTTC. Protein product: CASRPAQLAGTQYF.

The chain employs TRBV7-6 and TRBJ2-1, with D possibly being TRBD1 (6 bases). CDR1 is SGHVS, CDR2 FNYEAQ, per germline. The CDR3 runs 17 residues. Trimming stripped 4 bases from V and 7 bases from J, with 23 bases between. This CDR3 reads CASSSGAWQGNSNEQFF. CDR3 coding DNA: TGTGCCAGCAGCTCAGGTGCCTGGCAGGGGAACTCAAATGAGCAGTTCTTC.

The rearrangement links TRBV7-2 to TRBJ2-5, with D possibly being TRBD1 or TRBD2 (6 bases each). V lost 1 base and J 5 bases, leaving 20 bases between the germline ends. CDR1 is SGHTA and CDR2 is FQGNSA in the germline V gene. The CDR3 spans 17 residues. CDR3 sequence (DNA): TGTGCCAGCAGCTTAGATCTTACCGGGGGCGTGAGGGAGACCCAGTACTTC. It is translated as CASSLDLTGGVRETQYF.

As DNA, the CDR3 is TGTGCCAGCAGCCACCCAGGGTTTAGCAATCAGCCCCAGCATTTT. As protein: CASSHPGFSNQPQHF. The V gene is TRBV4-2, the J gene TRBJ1-5, with D maybe TRBD1 (5 bases). CDR3 length: 15 amino acids. Trimming took off 3 bases at V and 0 bases at J, with 9 bases between the two ends. The germline V gene has CDR1 LGHNA and CDR2 YNFKEQ.

This chain links TRBV7-2 with TRBJ2-7; D remains ambiguous. V dropped 4 bases and J dropped 2 bases, with 12 bases sitting between them. In germline, CDR1 is SGHTA, CDR2 FQGNSA. The CDR3 spans 14 residues. CDR3 amino acids: CASSWPVSPYEQYF. Here the CDR3 DNA reads TGTGCCAGCAGCTGGCCAGTGTCCCCCTACGAGCAGTACTTC. Drawing the rest from reference TRBV7-2 and TRBJ2-7, the complete variable domain is GAGVSQSPSNKVTEKGKDVELRCDPISGHTALYWYRQSLGQGLEFLIYFQGNSAPDKSGLPSDRFSAERTGGSVSTLTIQRTQQEDSAVYLCASSWPVSPYEQYFGPGTRLTVT.

The chain combines TRBV5-1 with TRBJ2-5; 12 bases align to TRBD2. V lost 0 bases, J lost 1 base, and 1 base stayed unmatched. The CDR3 length is 16 residues. The germline V gene encodes CDR1 SGHRS and CDR2 YFSETQ. CDR3 protein: CASSLGLAGVQETQYF. The CDR3 bases are TGCGCCAGCAGCTTGGGACTAGCGGGGGTCCAAGAGACCCAGTACTTC.

V is TRBV12-3 or TRBV12-4 and J is TRBJ1-2, with a weak D call TRBD1 (5 bases). V lost 6 bases, J lost 2 bases, and 16 bases lay in between. This CDR3 spans 15 amino acids. CDR3 sequence reads: CASSPGRGSNYGYTF. The DNA for the CDR3 is TGTGCCAGCAGCCCCGGGAGGGGCAGCAACTATGGCTACACCTTC.

About this clonotype itself: The germline gene is not matched at one end of the junction; a read error may be the cause. The V gene is TRBV6-1, the J gene TRBJ2-7; 8 bases agree with TRBD2. Looked up from germline, CDR1 is MNHNS and CDR2 is SASEGT. This CDR3 contains 15 residues. In DNA form, the CDR3 reads TGTGCCTTACATAGCCTGGAGCGGGGGACCTACGGGCAGTACTTC. Amino acids: CALHSLERGTYGQYF.

V and J are TRBV7-9 and TRBJ2-5; perhaps TRBD1 as D (5 bases). Trimming pared 5 bases from V and 3 bases from J, leaving 7 bases between. CDR1 is SEHNR and CDR2 is FQNEAQ in the germline V gene (reference sequence). This CDR3 is built from 12 residues. The CDR3 region is CASSGAEETQYF. CDR3 coding DNA: TGTGCCAGCAGCGGGGCAGAAGAGACCCAGTACTTC.

The V gene is TRBV7-9, the J gene TRBJ2-1; D might be TRBD1 or TRBD2, each matching 6 bases. The V end lost 5 bases, the J end lost 14 bases, and 13 bases lay between the germline ends. There are 11 residues in the CDR3. In germline, CDR1 is SEHNR, CDR2 FQNEAQ (reference sequence). The CDR3 sequence is CASSGLRGEFF. Written as DNA, the CDR3 is TGTGCCAGCAGCGGTCTAAGGGGGGAGTTCTTC.

V gene TRBV4-2 combines with J gene TRBJ1-2, with TRBD1 matching 8 bases. Germline values: CDR1 LGHNA, CDR2 YNFKEQ. V was clipped by 2 bases and J by 2 bases; unmatched bases: 4. The CDR3 length is 15 residues. CDR3 DNA: TGTGCCAGCAGCCAATCTGGACAGGGAAACTATGGCTACACCTTC. The encoded protein is CASSQSGQGNYGYTF.

The rearrangement uses TRBV6-2 or TRBV6-3 and TRBJ2-7; D not certain. Germline lookup yields CDR1 MNHEY and CDR2 SVGEGT. CDR3 length: 11 amino acids. Trimming left V 6 bases short and J 3 bases short, with 6 bases between. The CDR3: CASSNGYEQYF. The DNA of the CDR3 is TGTGCCAGCAGCAACGGCTACGAGCAGTACTTC.

This clonotype was observed a handful of times. The chain's CDR3 is CASSRAESSYNSPLHF. CDR3 coding DNA: TGTGCCAGCAGCCGAGCTGAGAGCTCCTATAATTCACCCCTCCACTTT. This sequence joins TRBV28 and TRBJ1-6, with no clear D. The CDR3 contains 16 residues. Trimming took 6 bases from V and 0 from J, leaving 12 bases between them. Germline-derived CDR1 and CDR2 are MDHEN and SYDVKM.

This chain links TRBV5-1 with TRBJ2-7; the D gene is possibly TRBD2 (6 bases). The V and J ends lost 4 bases and 6 bases respectively, with 11 bases between them. CDR3 length: 12 residues. Germline V lookup: CDR1 SGHRS, CDR2 YFSETQ. The CDR3 is CASSRDFLEQYF. The CDR3 bases are TGCGCCAGCAGCAGGGACTTCCTCGAGCAGTACTTC.

J is TRBJ2-6 and V is TRBV12-3 or TRBV12-4; D unresolved. The CDR3 loop spans 14 amino acids. V was clipped by 4 bases and J by 4 bases, with 8 bases between them. The CDR3 spells CASSSPEGANVLTF. The CDR3 DNA reads TGTGCCAGCAGTTCTCCTGAAGGGGCCAACGTCCTGACTTTC.

This chain uses TRBV10-3 with TRBJ2-3; no definite D call. The CDR3 runs to 13 residues. Germline V gene data show CDR1 as ENHRY and CDR2 as SYGVKD. Trimming took 4 bases from V and 2 from J, leaving 7 bases between them. CDR3 in DNA: TGTGCCATCAGTGTGGACCCCACAGATACGCAGTATTTT. Protein sequence: CAISVDPTDTQYF.

This clonotype was seen a single time. The J gene is TRBJ2-5, the V gene TRBV5-1; D is possibly TRBD1 (6 bases). V lost 4 bases to trimming and J lost 0 bases, with 19 bases between them. Germline loops: CDR1 SGHRS, CDR2 YFSETQ. The CDR3 is made up of 17 amino acids. The CDR3 spells CASSQSVGSGDQETQYF. The CDR3, as DNA: TGCGCCAGCAGCCAAAGTGTGGGTTCAGGGGACCAAGAGACCCAGTACTTC.

This chain connects TRBV29-1 to TRBJ1-1, with a weak D call TRBD1 (6 bases). The germline CDR1 and CDR2 sequences are SQVTM and ANQGSEA. This CDR3 is built from 14 residues. The ends were cut back, 5 bases at V and 3 bases at J, with 16 bases in the middle. The CDR3 sequence is CSVRAPGAYTEAFF. CDR3 nucleotide sequence: TGCAGCGTTAGGGCCCCAGGGGCGTACACTGAAGCTTTCTTT.

The chain links TRBV20-1 to TRBJ2-3; D is unresolved. Germline V gives CDR1 DFQATT, CDR2 SNEGSKA (reference sequence). CDR3 length: 12 residues. Trimming removed 3 bases from V and 4 bases from J, with 8 bases in between. DNA of the CDR3: TGCAGTGCTAGGCCGCTATCAGATACGCAGTATTTT. It specifies CSARPLSDTQYF.

The count of this clonotype is one. The rearrangement links TRBV2 to TRBJ2-1; 10 nucleotides agree with TRBD2. The V gene end was trimmed by 2 bases and the J gene end by 7 bases; junction bases not matched to a gene: 14. This CDR3 region has 18 residues. CDR1 and CDR2 from the germline V gene are SNHLY and FYNNEI. CDR3 residues: CASSEKDRPGLARNEQFF. CDR3 coding DNA: TGTGCCAGCAGTGAAAAAGACAGACCGGGACTAGCGAGGAATGAGCAGTTCTTC. Looking up the rest from reference TRBV2 and TRBJ2-1 gives the full variable domain: EPEVTQTPSHQVTQMGQEVILRCVPISNHLYFYWYRQILGQKVEFLVSFYNNEISEKSEIFDDQFSVERPDGSNFTLKIRSTKLEDSAMYFCASSEKDRPGLARNEQFFGPGTRLTVL.

This chain connects TRBV2 to TRBJ1-6; 8 positions match TRBD1. The V and J ends lost 2 bases and 6 bases, in that order; junction bases with no gene match: 3. CDR3 size: 15 residues. CDR1 and CDR2 from the germline V gene are SNHLY and FYNNEI. The CDR3 nucleotides read TGTGCCAGCAGTGAAAAGACAGGGGTTAATTCACCCCTCCACTTT. Protein product: CASSEKTGVNSPLHF.

The rearrangement joins TRBV20-1 to TRBJ2-3; D is undetermined. Trimming shortened V by 3 bases and J by 4 bases, and 8 bases separated the two germline ends. Germline V gene data show CDR1 as DFQATT and CDR2 as SNEGSKA (reference sequence). CDR3 length equals 12 residues. CDR3 loop: CSASHPPDTQYF. Here the CDR3 DNA reads TGCAGTGCTAGTCATCCTCCAGATACGCAGTATTTT.

This chain uses TRBV27 with TRBJ2-7; D is possibly TRBD1 or TRBD2 (5 bases each). This CDR3 region has 13 residues. Trimming took 3 bases from V and 5 from J, leaving 11 bases between them. CDR1 is MNHEY and CDR2 is SMNVEV in the germline V gene (reference sequence). As DNA, the CDR3 is TGTGCCAGCAGTTTGTCGAGGGGCAACGAGCAGTACTTC. Protein sequence: CASSLSRGNEQYF.

V gene TRBV10-3 combines with J gene TRBJ1-6; 10 bases fit TRBD1. The CDR3 length is 15 residues. Germline V gives CDR1 ENHRY, CDR2 SYGVKD. With V trimmed by 3 bases and J by 13 bases, 9 bases remained unmatched. Here the CDR3 reads CAISESPDRGNPLHF. Here the CDR3 DNA reads TGTGCCATCAGTGAAAGCCCGGACAGGGGGAATCCCCTCCACTTT.

The J gene is TRBJ2-3, the V gene TRBV7-2; D gene ambiguous. CDR1 is SGHTA and CDR2 is FQGNSA in the germline V gene. The V end lost 6 bases, the J end lost 4 bases, and 17 bases lay between the germline ends. The CDR3 sequence is 15 residues long. The CDR3 region is CASRNSGIGPDTQYF. CDR3 DNA sequence: TGTGCCAGCAGAAATAGTGGTATTGGGCCAGATACGCAGTATTTT.

Comments on this clonotype: Mismatch with germline at one junction end may stem from a read error. CDR3 bases: TGTGCCAGCAGTTCACTAGCGGGGAGGGCAGAGACGCAGTATTTT. Protein product: CASSSLAGRAETQYF. The chain combines TRBV7-3 with TRBJ2-3; 10 positions match TRBD2. The CDR3 is 15 residues long. Per the germline V gene, CDR1 is SGHTA and CDR2 is FQGTGA.